These T cell receptor beta chains were read from a single sample in a study of OX40 agonist ivuxolimab in advanced cancers. Profiling relied on immunoSEQ multiplex PCR, and the TCRdb table lists in-frame clones only, not all of them. Found here are some 63,000 clones, 94% of them singletons; the top ten hold about 19%. The sequenced sample was CD4+ or CD8+ T cells sorted from blood, obtained in a trial of the OX40 agonist ivuxolimab. The receptors were gathered from an adult with an advanced solid tumor such as melanoma, head and neck, liver or kidney cancer. The CDR3 runs from the conserved cysteine through the conserved F or W. The D gene is left open where the match is weak. For some rows the clone size is stated as once, few or many, or as a class when expanded; others skip it.

D,J,size,V,CDR3,DNA
TRBD1,TRBJ1-3,NA,TRBV5-1,CASSLTGGAGNTIYF,TGCGCCAGCAGCCTTACAGGGGGGGCTGGAAACACCATATATTTT
NA,TRBJ2-1,once,TRBV9,CASSDTAVEQFF,TGTGCCAGCAGCGATACCGCGGTGGAGCAGTTCTTC
NA,TRBJ2-7,NA,TRBV7-2,CASSLGPQVSIYEQYF,TGTGCCAGCAGCTTAGGTCCCCAGGTCAGTATCTACGAGCAGTACTTC
NA,TRBJ2-5,NA,TRBV6-4,CASSVIGGGGETQYF,TGTGCCAGCAGTGTTATCGGAGGGGGTGGCGAGACCCAGTACTTC
NA,TRBJ1-5,NA,TRBV12-5,CASGLGGSGNQPQHF,TGTGCTAGTGGTTTGGGCGGTTCGGGCAATCAGCCCCAGCATTTT
NA,TRBJ2-2,few,TRBV27,CASSPSSWGSGELFF,TGTGCCAGCAGTCCCAGTTCCTGGGGAAGCGGGGAGCTGTTTTTT
NA,TRBJ1-5,NA,TRBV9,CASSVNGDSNQPQHF,TGTGCCAGCAGCGTAAATGGAGATAGCAATCAGCCCCAGCATTTT
NA,TRBJ2-7,NA,TRBV4-3,CASSQDPKSYEQYF,TGCGCCAGCAGCCAAGATCCCAAGTCCTACGAGCAGTACTTC
NA,TRBJ1-2,NA,TRBV9,CASSVGVTDKNYGYTF,TGTGCCAGCAGCGTAGGTGTGACCGACAAGAACTATGGCTACACCTTC
NA,TRBJ2-7,NA,TRBV10-3,CAISVSLSYEQYF,TGTGCCATCAGTGTCAGTCTCTCCTACGAGCAGTACTTC
NA,TRBJ2-1,NA,TRBV11-1,CASSWGSEENNEQFF,TGTGCCAGCAGCTGGGGGTCGGAAGAAAATAATGAGCAGTTCTTC